This is a list of T cell receptor beta chains from one sample in a study of T cells in narcolepsy. The repertoire was sequenced with immunoSEQ multiplex PCR; TCRdb's copy has only in-frame clones and lacks some. The repertoire has roughly 23,000 clones, 70% to 90% of them found once; the top ten carry around 4%. Sequenced: memory (CD45RA-) CD4+ T cells from blood. The receptors derive from a human donor in good health. Both conserved end residues are part of each CDR3.

v_call,cdr3_length,j_call,cdr3_aa
TRBV6-5,14,TRBJ2-5,CASRQGQGRKTQYF
TRBV10-3,14,TRBJ1-5,CAISDTGNRQPQHF
TRBV9,15,TRBJ2-3,CASSGSPGRTDTQYF
TRBV6-5,13,TRBJ1-1,CASSVQGTNEAFF
TRBV5-1,16,TRBJ2-3,CASSLAAGGHTDTQYF
TRBV7-8,13,TRBJ2-5,CASSPPRQETQYF
TRBV4-1,16,.,CASSQTTVARTYEQYF
TRBV6-1,13,TRBJ1-2,CASSPLGGIGYTF
TRBV27,15,TRBJ2-6,CASSLRASGANVLTF
TRBV10-3,16,TRBJ2-2,CAISDPAGLIAGELFF
TRBV2,13,TRBJ1-1,CASNMGGVTEAFF
TRBV2,17,TRBJ1-1,CASSEAPPGRKNTEAFF
TRBV6-6,16,TRBJ2-7,CASMASGHTSSYEQYF
TRBV7-9,15,TRBJ2-7,CASSQDRGDTYEQYF
TRBV6-5,15,TRBJ1-6,CASSLRGGWNSPLHF
TRBV7-7,15,TRBJ2-5,CASSLGRHGKETQYF
TRBV5-1,15,TRBJ2-2,CASSFSGGATGELFF
TRBV11-2,13,TRBJ2-3,CASSLTGGDTQYF
TRBV18,17,TRBJ2-5,CASSPSLISGAQETQYF
TRBV6-1,14,TRBJ1-2,CASSAVRRDYGYTF
TRBV5-1,15,TRBJ1-4,CASSPGGATNEKLFF
TRBV5-4,14,TRBJ2-3,CASSPGIAGTPEYF
TRBV19,12,TRBJ1-3,CASSLSGNTIYF